These 3 T cell receptor beta chains originate from one sample sequenced in a study of human T cells and chemical hapten exposure. Regarding time point: pre-sensitization, week 0. Treatment reported: therapeutic diphenylcyclopropenone sensitization with weekly scalp DPC. In TCRdb, the RACE reads were re-called with MiXCR into one record per CDR3 protein. The sample comprises about 290,000 distinct CDR3 sequences, 7.5% to 8% of which are singletons, and roughly 1.2% rests with the top ten. Sample: whole blood, taken in connection with sensitization to the hapten diphenylcyclopropenone (DPC). These TCRs come from a man aged 18 to 30 with alopecia areata. Some clones in this sample may be carry-over from other donors' samples.

This clonotype showed up just a few times. The CDR3 DNA follows: TGTGCCAGCAACAAACAGGGAACTACCTACGAGCAGTACTTC. This codes for CASNKQGTTYEQYF. The chain uses TRBV6-2 or TRBV6-3 and TRBJ2-7, with D possibly being TRBD1 (6 bases). Trimming took 7 bases from V and 2 from J, leaving 15 bases between them. The CDR3 totals 14 residues. In germline, CDR1 is MNHEY, CDR2 SVGEGT.

This clonotype was seen only a few times. CDR3 protein: CASSLLGGKTYEQYF. CDR3 in DNA: TGCGCCAGCAGCTTATTGGGGGGAAAAACCTACGAGCAGTACTTC. V and J are TRBV5-1 and TRBJ2-7; a possible D gene is TRBD2 (6 bases). Germline CDR1 SGHRS, CDR2 YFSETQ. The CDR3 has 15 amino acids. Trimming removed 2 bases at V and 2 bases at J, with 14 bases between. The whole variable domain, filled in from reference TRBV5-1 and TRBJ2-7, reads KAGVTQTPRYLIKTRGQQVTLSCSPISGHRSVSWYQQTPGQGLQFLFEYFSETQRNKGNFPGRFSGRQFSNSRSEMNVSTLELGDSALYLCASSLLGGKTYEQYFGPGTRLTVT.

This chain uses TRBV4-1 with TRBJ1-3, with TRBD1 as a possible D gene (5 bases). The V end was cut by 0 bases, the J end by 2 bases, with 14 bases between. Germline CDR1 is MGHRA and CDR2 is YSYEKL. This CDR3 has 17 amino acids. CDR3 loop: CASSQDSPGFTGNTIYF. The CDR3 DNA is TGCGCCAGCAGCCAAGATTCTCCAGGGTTCACTGGAAACACCATATATTTT.